The table lists the clone carrying this T cell receptor (beta chain) with a few counts. No antigen is known for it. The entry originates in a study of glioma-infiltrating T cells. Study as a whole: Glioblastomas were WHO grade IV, sampled at first diagnosis; low-grade were grade II.

J lost 0 bases, V lost 1 base, and 3 bases had no gene match. The CDR3 sequence is 18 residues long. Germline V gene data show CDR1 as LGHNA and CDR2 as YNFKEQ. General study findings and limits: A blood CDR3 motif signature was depleted in highly divergent patients.

The iRepertoire nested amplicon-rescue multiplex PCR amplified TCR alpha and beta CDR3s from RNA. MiXCR was run by TCRdb on the multiplex PCR reads, yielding one entry per CDR3 protein. This sample yields about 400,000 distinct CDR3 sequences, of which around 45% are seen a single time; 12% belongs to the top ten. The V call is TRBV4-2, the J call TRBJ2-1, with 13 positions matching TRBD2. Specimen: glioma tissue, nonneoplastic brain tissue, or PBMCs (not recorded which). The receptor was derived from a human donor with low-grade glioma or glioblastoma, undergoing nonglioma brain surgery, or in good health (not recorded which). DNA for the CDR3: TGTGCCAGCAGCCAAGTTTGGACTAGCGGGAGCTCCTACAATGAGCAGTTCTTC. The encoded protein is CASSQVWTSGSSYNEQFF.